This entry lists 3 T cell receptor beta chains sequenced from one sample in a study of blood T cells in healthy people across ages. Alongside a J-beta primer mix, a sample-barcoded 5' primer served in a second PCR lasting about 7 to 12 cycles. TCRdb used MiXCR to reprocess the 5' RACE reads, holding one entry per CDR3 protein. The sample lists hundreds of thousands of distinct CDR3 sequences; 60% to 80% were seen once. Sequencing was carried out using blood. All receptors come from a young man in good health.

V gene TRBV10-3 combines with J gene TRBJ2-3, with D tentatively TRBD2 (6 bases). This CDR3 spans 14 amino acids. Trimming pared 4 bases from V and 4 bases from J, leaving 12 bases between. CDR1 is ENHRY, CDR2 SYGVKD, per germline. In DNA, the CDR3 is TGTGCCATCAGTGGGTCTAGCGAGGCAGATACGCAGTATTTT. It specifies CAISGSSEADTQYF.

There are a few counts of this clonotype. The rearrangement links TRBV7-2 to TRBJ2-5; 7 positions match TRBD1. This CDR3 comprises 14 residues. Trimming took 5 bases from V and 1 from J; bases not matched to a gene: 4. Looked up from germline, CDR1 is SGHTA and CDR2 is FQGNSA. The CDR3 region has the DNA TGTGCCAGCAGCCCCGACAGGGTCCAAGAGACCCAGTACTTC. Translating gives CASSPDRVQETQYF.

Only a few counts were recorded for this clonotype. The gene calls are TRBV12-3 or TRBV12-4 and TRBJ2-5; weak D call: TRBD2 (5 bases). The assigned J gene may be wrong: the sequence end matches TRBJ2-7 better. This CDR3 contains 13 residues. Written as DNA, the CDR3 is TGTGCCAGCAGTCACCTCGGGGACTACGAGCAGTACTTC. Protein sequence: CASSHLGDYEQYF.